This T cell receptor (beta chain) was sequenced in a study of T cells in Graves' hyperthyroidism and ophthalmopathy. On the study more broadly: Sampling of peripheral blood happened at initial diagnosis, prior to any treatment. Findings and caveats of the study: Ophthalmopathy was separated from stable hyperthyroidism by a 13 V-J model. Most expanded thyroid clonotypes above 0.001 recurred in blood.

Germline V gene lookup returns CDR1 SEHNR and CDR2 FQNEAQ (reference sequence). V was clipped by 8 bases and J by 9 bases, with 14 bases between them. The length of the CDR3 is 11 residues. This clonotype showed up just a few times. Its cognate antigen is unknown. Amplified TCR beta CDR3 regions came from RNA transcripts. In the first-round RT-PCR of the TCR CDR3, the HTBI primer set was used. TCRdb re-called the multiplex PCR reads through MiXCR, storing one row per CDR3 protein. The top ten hold about 20% of the sample, which has approximately 610,000 distinct CDR3 sequences, 15% to 20% seen once. Patients were excluded for uncontrolled infection, other autoimmune disease, pregnancy or lactation.

Sequenced material: blood. The origin of this receptor is a woman aged 18-30 years with Graves' hyperthyroidism. This chain joins TRBV7-9 and TRBJ2-7, with D perhaps TRBD1 (6 bases). CDR3 nucleotide sequence: TGTGCCAGCCAAAACAGGGCGTTGCAGTACTTC. It encodes CASQNRALQYF.